Listed below are T cell receptor beta chains from one sample, sequenced in a study of control samples from healthy donors and cancer patients. Using immunoSEQ multiplex PCR, the repertoire was profiled, and TCRdb retains in-frame clones only, with some absent. The sample contains more than 95,000 clones, roughly 92% of which appear only once. What was sequenced was PBMCs. The receptors stem from a man older than 75 with head and neck cancer. Both conserved end residues are part of each CDR3. Each record gives: D gene, CDR3 length, J gene, clone size, V gene, CDR3 protein, CDR3 DNA. A D gene is named only where the DNA matches it firmly. Size values are once, few and many counts, or a class for expanded clones, and some rows have none.

.	14	TRBJ1-2	.	TRBV19	CASSYPQGYYGYTF	TGTGCCAGTAGTTACCCCCAAGGATACTATGGCTACACCTTC
TRBD1	15	TRBJ2-2	.	TRBV9	CASSVEQGMTGELFF	TGTGCCAGCAGCGTAGAACAGGGGATGACCGGGGAGCTGTTTTTT
TRBD2	18	TRBJ2-3	few	TRBV4-2	CASSQEPSGGEREDTQYF	TGTGCCAGCAGCCAAGAACCCTCTGGCGGGGAGCGGGAAGATACGCAGTATTTT
TRBD2	16	TRBJ2-1	.	TRBV9	CASSVGLADSYNEQFF	TGTGCCAGCAGCGTCGGGCTAGCGGACTCCTACAATGAGCAGTTCTTC
TRBD2	14	TRBJ2-7	.	TRBV19	CASSIRGGVDEQYF	TGTGCCAGTAGTATACGGGGGGGCGTGGACGAGCAGTACTTC
.	14	TRBJ2-7	.	TRBV7-2	CASSLGGNSYEQYF	TGTGCCAGCAGCTTAGGTGGAAACTCCTACGAGCAGTACTTC
.	14	TRBJ2-2	.	TRBV6-5	CAGKRDEDTGELFF	TGTGCCGGAAAGAGAGACGAGGACACCGGGGAGCTGTTTTTT
TRBD1	18	TRBJ2-6	once	TRBV6-1	CASSEAPTGGRGANVLTF	TGTGCCAGCAGTGAAGCGCCGACAGGGGGCAGGGGGGCCAACGTCCTGACTTTC
.	15	TRBJ1-1	few	TRBV6-4	CASRQVQGPNTEAFF	TGTGCCAGCAGACAAGTACAGGGACCGAACACTGAAGCTTTCTTT
.	15	TRBJ1-4	.	TRBV4-1	CASSPPGSTNEKLFF	TGCGCCAGCAGCCCACCGGGGTCAACTAATGAAAAACTGTTTTTT
TRBD2	16	TRBJ2-3	.	TRBV18	CASSPPSGGITDTQYF	TGTGCCAGCTCACCACCGAGCGGGGGGATCACAGATACGCAGTATTTT
TRBD1	16	TRBJ2-1	few	TRBV24-1	CATSDPGQGGHGEQFF	TGTGCCACCAGTGACCCGGGACAGGGAGGGCACGGTGAGCAGTTCTTC
.	13	TRBJ2-7	.	TRBV6-6	CASSGLVSYEQYF	TGTGCCAGCAGCGGTTTAGTGTCCTACGAGCAGTACTTC
.	15	TRBJ2-3	.	TRBV5-6	CASSFKGSSTDTQYF	TGTGCCAGCAGCTTTAAAGGTTCGAGCACAGATACGCAGTATTTT
.	14	TRBJ1-1	.	TRBV19	CASSRGRGNTEAFF	TGTGCCAGTTCGAGGGGCAGGGGGAACACTGAAGCTTTCTTT
.	16	TRBJ1-4	.	TRBV4-3	CASSQDPALTNEKLFF	TGCGCCAGCAGCCAAGATCCAGCGTTAACTAATGAAAAACTGTTTTTT
TRBD1	16	TRBJ1-1	.	TRBV7-2	CASSWGQGIRNTEAFF	TGTGCCAGCAGCTGGGGACAGGGGATAAGGAACACTGAAGCTTTCTTT
.	14	TRBJ2-3	.	TRBV18	CASSPRGLQYTQYF	TGTGCCAGCTCACCACGGGGACTTCAGTATACGCAGTATTTT